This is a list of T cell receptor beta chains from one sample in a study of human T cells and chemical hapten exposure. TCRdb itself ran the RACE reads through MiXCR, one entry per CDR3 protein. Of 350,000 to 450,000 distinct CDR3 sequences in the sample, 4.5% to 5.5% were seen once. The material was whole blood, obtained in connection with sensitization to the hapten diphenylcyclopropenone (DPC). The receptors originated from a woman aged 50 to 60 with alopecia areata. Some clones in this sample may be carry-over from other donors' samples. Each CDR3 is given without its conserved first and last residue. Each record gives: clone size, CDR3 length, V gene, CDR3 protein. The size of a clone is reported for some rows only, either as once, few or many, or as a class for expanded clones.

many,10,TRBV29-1,RSSAGTEKLF
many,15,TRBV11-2,ASSLGASGLAGDTQY
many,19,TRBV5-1,ASSSVGTPGTSGGRYNEQF
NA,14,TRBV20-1,SARVDRTISNTEAF
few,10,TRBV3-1,ASSQEYTEAF
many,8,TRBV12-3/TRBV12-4,ATLSYGYT
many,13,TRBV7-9,ASSSVGRPGNEQF
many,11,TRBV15,ATSRDFQETQY
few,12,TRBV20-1,SAGLAGSTDTQY
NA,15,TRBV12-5,ASGLGTVSSGANVLT
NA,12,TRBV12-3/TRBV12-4,ASSLRWQAHGYT
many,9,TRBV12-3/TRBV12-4,ASSVATEQF
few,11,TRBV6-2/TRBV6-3,ASSTDGTDTQY
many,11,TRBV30,AWSVTGDQPQH
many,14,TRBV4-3,ASSQAWGGPGNEQF
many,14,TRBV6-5,ASSYSSQGAAYEQY
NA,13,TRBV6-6,ASSYRGDGNQPQH
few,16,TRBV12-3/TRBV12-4,ASKYGLAGGYSYNEQF
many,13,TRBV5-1,ASSSQQLEADTQY